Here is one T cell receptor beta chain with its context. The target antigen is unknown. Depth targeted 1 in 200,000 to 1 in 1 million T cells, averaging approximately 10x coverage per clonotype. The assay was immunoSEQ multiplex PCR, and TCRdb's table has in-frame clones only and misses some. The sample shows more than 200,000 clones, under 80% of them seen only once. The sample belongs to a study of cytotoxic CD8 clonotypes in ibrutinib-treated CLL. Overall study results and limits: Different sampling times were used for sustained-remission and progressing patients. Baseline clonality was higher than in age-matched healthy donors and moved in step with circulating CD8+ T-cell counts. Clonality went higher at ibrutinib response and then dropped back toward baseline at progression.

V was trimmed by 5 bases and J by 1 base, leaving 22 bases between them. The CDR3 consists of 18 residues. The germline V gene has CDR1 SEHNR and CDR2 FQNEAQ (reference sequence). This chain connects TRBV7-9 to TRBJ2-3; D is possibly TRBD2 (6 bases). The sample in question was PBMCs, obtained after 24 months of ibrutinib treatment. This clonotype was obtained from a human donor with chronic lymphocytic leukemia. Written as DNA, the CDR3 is TGTGCCAGCAGCCTCCCGGGACTGAGGCCGGGAGGCACAGATACGCAGTATTTT. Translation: CASSLPGLRPGGTDTQYF. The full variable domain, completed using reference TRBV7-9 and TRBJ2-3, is DTGVSQNPRHKITKRGQNVTFRCDPISEHNRLYWYRQTLGQGPEFLTYFQNEAQLEKSRLLSDRFSAERPKGSFSTLEIQRTEQGDSAMYLCASSLPGLRPGGTDTQYFGPGTRLTVL.